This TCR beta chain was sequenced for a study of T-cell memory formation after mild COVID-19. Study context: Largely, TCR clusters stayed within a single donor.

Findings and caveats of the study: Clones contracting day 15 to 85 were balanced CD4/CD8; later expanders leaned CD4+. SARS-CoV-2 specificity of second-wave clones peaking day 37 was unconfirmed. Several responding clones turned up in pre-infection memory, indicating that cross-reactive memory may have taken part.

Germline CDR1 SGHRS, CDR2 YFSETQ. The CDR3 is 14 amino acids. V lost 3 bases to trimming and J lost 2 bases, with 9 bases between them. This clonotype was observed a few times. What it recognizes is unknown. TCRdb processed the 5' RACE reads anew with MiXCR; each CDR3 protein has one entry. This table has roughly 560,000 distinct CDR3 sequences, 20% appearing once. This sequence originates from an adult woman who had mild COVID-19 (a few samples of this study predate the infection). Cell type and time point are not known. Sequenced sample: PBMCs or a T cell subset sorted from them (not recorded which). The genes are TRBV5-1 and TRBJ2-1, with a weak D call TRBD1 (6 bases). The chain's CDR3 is CASSSGTPYNEQFF. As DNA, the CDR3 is TGCGCCAGCAGCTCGGGGACACCCTACAATGAGCAGTTCTTC.